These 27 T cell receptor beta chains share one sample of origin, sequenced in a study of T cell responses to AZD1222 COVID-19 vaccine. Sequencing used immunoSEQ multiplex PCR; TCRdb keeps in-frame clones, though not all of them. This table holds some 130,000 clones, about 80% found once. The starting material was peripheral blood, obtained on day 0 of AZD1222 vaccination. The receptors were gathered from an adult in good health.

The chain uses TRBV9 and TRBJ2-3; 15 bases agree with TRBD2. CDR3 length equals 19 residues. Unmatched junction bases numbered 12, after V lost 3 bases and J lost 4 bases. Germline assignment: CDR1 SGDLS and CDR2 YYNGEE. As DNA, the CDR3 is TGTGCCAGCAGCGAGGGACTAGCGGGGGGCCTAGGGAGACCAGATACGCAGTATTTT. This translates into CASSEGLAGGLGRPDTQYF.

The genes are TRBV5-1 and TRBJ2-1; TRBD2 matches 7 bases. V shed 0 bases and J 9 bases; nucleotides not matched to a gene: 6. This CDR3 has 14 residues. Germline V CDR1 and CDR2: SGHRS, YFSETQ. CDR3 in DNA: TGCGCCAGCAGCTTGGACGGGGGGTGGACTGAGCAGTTCTTC. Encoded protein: CASSLDGGWTEQFF.

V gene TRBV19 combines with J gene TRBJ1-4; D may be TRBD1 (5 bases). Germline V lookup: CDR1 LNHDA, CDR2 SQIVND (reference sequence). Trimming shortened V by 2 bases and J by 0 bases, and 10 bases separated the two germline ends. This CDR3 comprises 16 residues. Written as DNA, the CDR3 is TGTGCCAGTAGTATACGACAGACTCCAACTAATGAAAAACTGTTTTTT. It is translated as CASSIRQTPTNEKLFF. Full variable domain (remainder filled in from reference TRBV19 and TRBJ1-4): DGGITQSPKYLFRKEGQNVTLSCEQNLNHDAMYWYRQDPGQGLRLIYYSQIVNDFQKGDIAEGYSVSREKKESFPLTVTSAQKNPTAFYLCASSIRQTPTNEKLFFGSGTQLSVL.

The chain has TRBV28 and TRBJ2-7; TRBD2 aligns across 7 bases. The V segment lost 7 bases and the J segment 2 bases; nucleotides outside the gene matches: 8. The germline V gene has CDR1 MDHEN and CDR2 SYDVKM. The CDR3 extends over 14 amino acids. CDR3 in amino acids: CASNGAGYAYEQYF. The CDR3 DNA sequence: TGTGCCAGCAACGGAGCGGGGTACGCCTACGAGCAGTACTTC.

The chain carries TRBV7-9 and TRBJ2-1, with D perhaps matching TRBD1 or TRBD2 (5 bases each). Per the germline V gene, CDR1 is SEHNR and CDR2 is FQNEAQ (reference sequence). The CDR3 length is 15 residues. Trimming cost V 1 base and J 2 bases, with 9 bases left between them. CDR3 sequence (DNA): TGTGCCAGCAGCTTAGGTCAGGGAGCCTACAATGAGCAGTTCTTC. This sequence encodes CASSLGQGAYNEQFF. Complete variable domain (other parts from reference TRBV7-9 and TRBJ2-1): DTGVSQNPRHKITKRGQNVTFRCDPISEHNRLYWYRQTLGQGPEFLTYFQNEAQLEKSRLLSDRFSAERPKGSFSTLEIQRTEQGDSAMYLCASSLGQGAYNEQFFGPGTRLTVL.

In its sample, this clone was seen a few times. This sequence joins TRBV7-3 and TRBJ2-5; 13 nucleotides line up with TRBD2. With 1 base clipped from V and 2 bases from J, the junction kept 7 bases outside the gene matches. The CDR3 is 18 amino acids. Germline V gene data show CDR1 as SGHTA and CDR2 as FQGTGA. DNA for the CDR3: TGTGCCAGCAGCTTAATCGGGGGACTAGCGGGGTTTCAAGAGACCCAGTACTTC. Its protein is CASSLIGGLAGFQETQYF.

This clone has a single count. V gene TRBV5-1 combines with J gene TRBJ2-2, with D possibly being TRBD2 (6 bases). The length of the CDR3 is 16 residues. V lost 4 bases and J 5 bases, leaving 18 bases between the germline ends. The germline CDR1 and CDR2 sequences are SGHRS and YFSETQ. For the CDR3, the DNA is TGCGCCAGCAGCCAGAGGGCCACCGGAGGGACCGGGGAGCTGTTTTTT. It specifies CASSQRATGGTGELFF.

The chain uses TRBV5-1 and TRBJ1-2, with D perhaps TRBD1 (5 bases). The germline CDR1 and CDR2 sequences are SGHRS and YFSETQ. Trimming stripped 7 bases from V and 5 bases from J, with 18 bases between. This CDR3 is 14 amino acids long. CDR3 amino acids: CASGIPDSEYGYTF. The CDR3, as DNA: TGCGCCAGCGGCATTCCCGACAGTGAATATGGCTACACCTTC.

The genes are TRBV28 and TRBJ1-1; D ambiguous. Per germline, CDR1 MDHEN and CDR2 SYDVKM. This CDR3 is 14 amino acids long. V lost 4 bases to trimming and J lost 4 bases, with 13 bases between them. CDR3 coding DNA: TGTGCCAGCAGTTCCGAGATCCCTGGCACTGAAGCTTTCTTT. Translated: CASSSEIPGTEAFF.

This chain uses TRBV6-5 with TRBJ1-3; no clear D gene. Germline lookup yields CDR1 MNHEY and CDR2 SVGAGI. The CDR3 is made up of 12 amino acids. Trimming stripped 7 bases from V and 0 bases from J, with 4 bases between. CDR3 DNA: TGTGCCAGCACAAGCTCTGGAAACACCATATATTTT. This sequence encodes CASTSSGNTIYF.

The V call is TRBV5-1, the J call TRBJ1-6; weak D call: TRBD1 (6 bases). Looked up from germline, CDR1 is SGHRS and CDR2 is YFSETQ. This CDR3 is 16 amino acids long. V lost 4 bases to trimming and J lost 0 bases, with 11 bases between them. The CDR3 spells CASSSTGPSYNSPLHF. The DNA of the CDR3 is TGCGCCAGCAGCAGTACAGGGCCCTCCTATAATTCACCCCTCCACTTT.

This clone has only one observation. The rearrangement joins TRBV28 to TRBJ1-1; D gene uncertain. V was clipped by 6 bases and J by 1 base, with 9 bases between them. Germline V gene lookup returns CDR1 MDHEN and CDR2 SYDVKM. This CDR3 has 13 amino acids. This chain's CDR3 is CASSPYENTEAFF. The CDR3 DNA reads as TGTGCCAGCAGCCCCTACGAGAACACTGAAGCTTTCTTT.

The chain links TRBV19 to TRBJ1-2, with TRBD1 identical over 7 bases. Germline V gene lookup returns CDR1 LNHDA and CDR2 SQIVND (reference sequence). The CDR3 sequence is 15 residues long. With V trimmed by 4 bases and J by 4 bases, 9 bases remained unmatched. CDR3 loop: CASSTQGQPTYGYTF. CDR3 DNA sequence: TGTGCCAGTAGTACGCAGGGACAGCCAACCTATGGCTACACCTTC.

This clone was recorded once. The CDR3 DNA follows: TGTGCCAGCAGTTACCCAATTATGGAGACCCAGTACTTC. It yields the protein CASSYPIMETQYF. V and J are TRBV6-5 and TRBJ2-5, with D unclear. Trimming stripped 2 bases from V and 5 bases from J, with 9 bases between. The length of the CDR3 is 13 residues. The V gene's germline CDR1 is MNHEY and CDR2 SVGAGI.

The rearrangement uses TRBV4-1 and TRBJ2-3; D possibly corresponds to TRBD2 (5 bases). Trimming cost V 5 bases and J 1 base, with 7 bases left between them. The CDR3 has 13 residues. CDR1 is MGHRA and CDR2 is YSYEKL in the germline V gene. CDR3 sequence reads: CASSLLGTDTQYF. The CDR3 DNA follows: TGCGCCAGCAGCTTACTAGGCACAGATACGCAGTATTTT.

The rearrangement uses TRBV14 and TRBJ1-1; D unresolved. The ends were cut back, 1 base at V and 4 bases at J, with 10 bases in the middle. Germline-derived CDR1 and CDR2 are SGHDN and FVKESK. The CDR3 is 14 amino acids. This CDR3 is CASSQVIGSTEAFF. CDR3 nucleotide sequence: TGTGCCAGCAGCCAAGTGATAGGGTCCACTGAAGCTTTCTTT.

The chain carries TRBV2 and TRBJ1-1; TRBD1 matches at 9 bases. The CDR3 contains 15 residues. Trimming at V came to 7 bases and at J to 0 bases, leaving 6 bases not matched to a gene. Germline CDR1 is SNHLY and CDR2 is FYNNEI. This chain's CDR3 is CASKDRGRVNTEAFF. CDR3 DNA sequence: TGTGCCAGCAAGGACAGGGGACGCGTGAACACTGAAGCTTTCTTT.

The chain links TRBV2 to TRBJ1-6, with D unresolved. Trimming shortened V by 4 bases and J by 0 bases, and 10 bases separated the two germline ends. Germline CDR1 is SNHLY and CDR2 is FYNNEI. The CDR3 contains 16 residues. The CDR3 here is CASSGSQSSYNSPLHF. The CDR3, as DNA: TGTGCCAGCAGTGGGTCACAGAGCTCCTATAATTCACCCCTCCACTTT. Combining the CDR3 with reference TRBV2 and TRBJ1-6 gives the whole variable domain EPEVTQTPSHQVTQMGQEVILRCVPISNHLYFYWYRQILGQKVEFLVSFYNNEISEKSEIFDDQFSVERPDGSNFTLKIRSTKLEDSAMYFCASSGSQSSYNSPLHFGNGTRLTVT.

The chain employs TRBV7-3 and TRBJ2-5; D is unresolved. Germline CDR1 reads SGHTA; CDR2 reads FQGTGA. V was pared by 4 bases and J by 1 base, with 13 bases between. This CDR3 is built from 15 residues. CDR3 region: CASSSSPGPQETQYF. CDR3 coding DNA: TGTGCCAGCAGCTCCAGTCCCGGGCCCCAAGAGACCCAGTACTTC.

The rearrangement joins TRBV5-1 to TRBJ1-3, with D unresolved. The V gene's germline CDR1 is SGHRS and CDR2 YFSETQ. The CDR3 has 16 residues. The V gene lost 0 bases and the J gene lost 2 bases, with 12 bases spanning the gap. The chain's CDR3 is CASSLADNSPGNTIYF. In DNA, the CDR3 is TGCGCCAGCAGCTTGGCAGACAATTCTCCTGGAAACACCATATATTTT.

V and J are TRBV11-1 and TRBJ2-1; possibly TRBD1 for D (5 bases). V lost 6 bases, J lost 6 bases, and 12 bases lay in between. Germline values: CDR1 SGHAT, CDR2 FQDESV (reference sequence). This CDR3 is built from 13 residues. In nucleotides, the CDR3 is TGTGCCAGCAGATCGCGAAGGGGCAATGAGCAGTTCTTC. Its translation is CASRSRRGNEQFF.

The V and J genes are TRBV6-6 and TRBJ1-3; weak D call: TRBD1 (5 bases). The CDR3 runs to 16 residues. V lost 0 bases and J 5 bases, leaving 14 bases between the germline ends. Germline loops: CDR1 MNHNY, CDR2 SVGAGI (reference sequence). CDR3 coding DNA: TGTGCCAGCAGTTACTCCCCCCGGAGGGGAAGAAACACCATATATTTT. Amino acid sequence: CASSYSPRRGRNTIYF.

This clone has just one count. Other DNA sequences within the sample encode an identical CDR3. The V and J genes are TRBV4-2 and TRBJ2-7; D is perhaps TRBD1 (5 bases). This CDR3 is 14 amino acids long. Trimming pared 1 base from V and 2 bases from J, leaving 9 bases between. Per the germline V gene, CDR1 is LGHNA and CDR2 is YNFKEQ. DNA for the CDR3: TGTGCCAGCAGCCAAGGGCAGGGAACCTACGAGCAGTACTTC. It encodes CASSQGQGTYEQYF.

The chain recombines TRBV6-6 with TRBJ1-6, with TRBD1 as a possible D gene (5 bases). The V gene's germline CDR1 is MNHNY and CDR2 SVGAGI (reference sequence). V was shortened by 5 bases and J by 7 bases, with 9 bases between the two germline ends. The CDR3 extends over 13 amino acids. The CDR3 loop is CASSGRQNSPLHF. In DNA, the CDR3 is TGTGCCAGCAGTGGACGACAGAATTCACCCCTCCACTTT.

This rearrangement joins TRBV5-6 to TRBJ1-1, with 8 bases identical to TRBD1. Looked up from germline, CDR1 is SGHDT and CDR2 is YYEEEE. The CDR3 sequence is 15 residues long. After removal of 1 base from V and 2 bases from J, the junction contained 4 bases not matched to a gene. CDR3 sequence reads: CASSLSGTGNTEAFF. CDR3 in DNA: TGTGCCAGCAGCTTGTCAGGGACAGGTAACACTGAAGCTTTCTTT. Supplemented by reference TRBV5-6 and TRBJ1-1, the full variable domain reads DAGVTQSPTHLIKTRGQQVTLRCSPKSGHDTVSWYQQALGQGPQFIFQYYEEEERQRGNFPDRFSGHQFPNYSSELNVNALLLGDSALYLCASSLSGTGNTEAFFGQGTRLTVV.

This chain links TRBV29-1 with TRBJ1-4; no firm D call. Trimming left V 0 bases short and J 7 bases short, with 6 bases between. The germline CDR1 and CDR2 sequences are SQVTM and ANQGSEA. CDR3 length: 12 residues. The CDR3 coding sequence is TGCAGCGTTGAAGAGAGGGTTGAAAAACTGTTTTTT. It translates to CSVEERVEKLFF.

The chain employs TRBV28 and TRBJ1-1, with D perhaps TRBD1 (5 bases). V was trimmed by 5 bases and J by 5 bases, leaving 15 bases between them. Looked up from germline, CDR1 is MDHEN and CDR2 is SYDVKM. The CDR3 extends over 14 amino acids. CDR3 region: CASSLKAGRTEAFF. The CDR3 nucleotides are TGTGCCAGCAGTCTTAAGGCAGGGAGAACTGAAGCTTTCTTT.